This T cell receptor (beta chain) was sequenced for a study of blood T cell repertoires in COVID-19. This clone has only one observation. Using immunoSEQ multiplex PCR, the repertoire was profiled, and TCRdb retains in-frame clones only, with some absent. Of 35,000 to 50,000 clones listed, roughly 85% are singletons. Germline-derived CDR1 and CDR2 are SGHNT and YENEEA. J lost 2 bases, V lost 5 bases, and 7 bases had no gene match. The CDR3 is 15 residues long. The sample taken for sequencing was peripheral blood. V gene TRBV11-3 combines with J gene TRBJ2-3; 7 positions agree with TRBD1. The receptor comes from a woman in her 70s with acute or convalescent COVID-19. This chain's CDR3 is CASSPRDSYTDTQYF. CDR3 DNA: TGTGCCAGCAGCCCCCGGGACAGCTACACAGATACGCAGTATTTT.